The 15 T cell receptor beta chains listed next were all sequenced from one sample in a study of T-cell reconstitution after alpha-beta-depleted transplantation in children. TCRbeta library construction was performed incorporating unique molecular identifiers. A single record per CDR3 protein comes from TCRdb applying MiXCR to the PCR reads. This table has 150,000 to 250,000 distinct CDR3 sequences, approximately 6.8% appearing once. The specimen was PBMCs, collected before TCRalphabeta/CD19-depleted stem cell transplant. These receptors all come from a girl less than two years old with combined immunodeficiency, due to receive a stem cell transplant.

Of note for this clonotype: A much larger clone differs from this one at a single base, so this may be a read error. CDR3 sequence reads: CASSGQAPLNTGELFF. The CDR3 DNA follows: TGTGCCAGCAGTGGACAGGCTCCATTGAACACCGGGGAGCTGTTTTTT. The chain links TRBV27 to TRBJ2-2; TRBD1 matches at 7 bases. The CDR3 loop spans 16 amino acids. V shed 5 bases, J shed 1 base, and the junction held 7 bases outside the gene matches. Germline CDR1 MNHEY, CDR2 SMNVEV (reference sequence).

V and J are TRBV5-6 and TRBJ2-1; D possibly matches TRBD1 or TRBD2 (6 bases each). Trimming removed 1 base at V and 3 bases at J, with 14 bases between. The germline gives CDR1 SGHDT, CDR2 YYEEEE. This CDR3 has 16 residues. CDR3 DNA: TGTGCCAGCAGCTTGTGGGGGGCTAGATACTACAATGAGCAGTTCTTC. This codes for CASSLWGARYYNEQFF. Full variable domain (remainder filled in from reference TRBV5-6 and TRBJ2-1): DAGVTQSPTHLIKTRGQQVTLRCSPKSGHDTVSWYQQALGQGPQFIFQYYEEEERQRGNFPDRFSGHQFPNYSSELNVNALLLGDSALYLCASSLWGARYYNEQFFGPGTRLTVL.

This clonotype has ten or more counts. The chain uses TRBV7-9 and TRBJ2-3, with 14 bases identical to TRBD2. The CDR3 runs to 17 residues. Per germline, CDR1 SEHNR and CDR2 FQNEAQ (reference sequence). Trimming at V came to 5 bases and at J to 5 bases, leaving 9 bases not matched to a gene. As DNA, the CDR3 is TGTGCCAGCAGCCGAACGACTAGCGGGGGGGCAGTAGATACGCAGTATTTT. Translated: CASSRTTSGGAVDTQYF.

V usage is TRBV11-3 and J usage is TRBJ1-1; TRBD1 agrees at 12 bases. CDR1 is SGHNT, CDR2 YENEEA, per germline. V shed 5 bases, J shed 3 bases, and the junction held 4 bases outside the gene matches. The CDR3 has 15 residues. The CDR3 DNA sequence: TGTGCCAGCAGCCGGGGACAGGGGGCGGACACTGAAGCTTTCTTT. Residues: CASSRGQGADTEAFF.

This clonotype has at least ten counts. The rearrangement links TRBV29-1 to TRBJ2-5, with TRBD1 as a possible D gene (5 bases). The ends were cut back, 0 bases at V and 0 bases at J, with 11 bases in the middle. CDR3 length: 15 amino acids. CDR1 is SQVTM, CDR2 ANQGSEA, per germline. CDR3 loop: CSVEDHDSHQETQYF. The CDR3 DNA reads as TGCAGCGTTGAAGATCATGACAGTCACCAAGAGACCCAGTACTTC. Variable domain in full (rest from reference TRBV29-1 and TRBJ2-5): SAVISQKPSRDICQRGTSLTIQCQVDSQVTMMFWYRQQPGQSLTLIATANQGSEATYESGFVIDKFPISRPNLTFSTLTVSNMSPEDSSIYLCSVEDHDSHQETQYFGPGTRLLVL.

This clonotype was observed many times. CDR3 sequence: CASSFAAGAPHEQYF. CDR3 sequence (DNA): TGTGCCAGCAGCTTTGCGGCGGGAGCCCCCCACGAGCAGTACTTC. The chain carries TRBV11-2 and TRBJ2-7; 7 positions match TRBD2. In germline, CDR1 is SGHAT, CDR2 FQNNGV. V was clipped by 3 bases and J by 5 bases; unmatched bases: 10. The CDR3 is 15 residues long.

In its sample, this clonotype was seen many times. The genes are TRBV5-4 and TRBJ1-1; TRBD1 is a possible D gene (5 bases). The CDR3 has 14 amino acids. Germline V lookup: CDR1 SGHNT, CDR2 YYREEE (reference sequence). Trimming pared 0 bases from V and 4 bases from J, leaving 10 bases between. The CDR3: CASSLGWGGTEAFF. DNA of the CDR3: TGTGCCAGCAGCTTGGGATGGGGCGGCACTGAAGCTTTCTTT.

The sample holds many counts of this clonotype. The chain joins TRBV29-1 to TRBJ2-3; D not resolved. Deletions cut 7 bases from V and 1 base from J, with 15 bases between. The CDR3 consists of 14 residues. Germline CDR1 and CDR2: SQVTM and ANQGSEA. As DNA, the CDR3 is TGCAGCGCTCTCGGTGTCTCCGGCACAGATACGCAGTATTTT. This codes for CSALGVSGTDTQYF.

In this sample, this clonotype turned up many times. This chain links TRBV20-1 with TRBJ2-1; the match to TRBD1 covers 10 bases. Germline values: CDR1 DFQATT, CDR2 SNEGSKA (reference sequence). After removal of 5 bases from V and 7 bases from J, the junction contained 8 bases not matched to a gene. The CDR3 loop spans 14 amino acids. DNA for the CDR3: TGCAGTGCTTCCGACAGGGGGCTGAGTAATGAGCAGTTCTTC. This codes for CSASDRGLSNEQFF.

This clonotype was observed a few times. V usage is TRBV27 and J usage is TRBJ1-1, with D perhaps TRBD1 (6 bases). V lost 5 bases, J lost 2 bases, and 33 bases lay in between. This CDR3 has 21 amino acids. Germline-derived CDR1 and CDR2 are MNHEY and SMNVEV (reference sequence). The CDR3 bases are TGTGCCAGCAGTCCCCCACCCCATCGATCGGGACAATCAGGGGTAAACACTGAAGCTTTCTTT. Translating gives CASSPPPHRSGQSGVNTEAFF.

This clonotype has a count of ten or more. CDR3 sequence: CASSLGLGNTGELFF. Here the CDR3 DNA reads TGTGCCAGCAGCTTAGGACTGGGAAACACCGGGGAGCTGTTTTTT. The rearrangement links TRBV7-8 to TRBJ2-2; D remains ambiguous. V gave up 1 base and J gave up 2 bases, with 8 bases separating them. The CDR3 contains 15 residues. Germline V gene lookup returns CDR1 SGHVS and CDR2 FQNEAQ.

This clonotype was observed many times. The V gene is TRBV7-8, the J gene TRBJ2-1; D assignment may be TRBD1 or TRBD2 (7 bases each). The CDR3 has 18 amino acids. In germline, CDR1 is SGHVS, CDR2 FQNEAQ. V lost 0 bases, J lost 6 bases, and 21 bases lay in between. Here the CDR3 DNA reads TGTGCCAGCAGCTTAGCGCAGGGGGGCGGGAGACAGGGCAATGAGCAGTTCTTC. This sequence encodes CASSLAQGGGRQGNEQFF. The whole variable domain, remainder taken from reference TRBV7-8 and TRBJ2-1, is GAGVSQSPRYKVAKRGQDVALRCDPISGHVSLFWYQQALGQGPEFLTYFQNEAQLDKSGLPSDRFFAERPEGSVSTLKIQRTQQEDSAVYLCASSLAQGGGRQGNEQFFGPGTRLTVL.

Ten or more counts support this clonotype. The genes are TRBV15 and TRBJ2-5; weak D call: TRBD2 (6 bases). Trimming stripped 0 bases from V and 5 bases from J, with 10 bases between. CDR3 length equals 14 residues. Germline CDR1 reads LNHNV; CDR2 reads YYDKDF (reference sequence). CDR3 sequence reads: CATSREVGRETQYF. The CDR3 DNA follows: TGTGCCACCAGCAGAGAGGTGGGGAGGGAGACCCAGTACTTC.

This clonotype was recorded at least ten times. The chain's CDR3 is CASSHPSGSSYNEQFF. CDR3 in DNA: TGCGCCAGCAGCCACCCTAGCGGGAGCTCCTACAATGAGCAGTTCTTC. The chain combines TRBV4-3 with TRBJ2-1; 10 bases map to TRBD2. CDR1 is LGHNA and CDR2 is YSLEER in the germline V gene. The CDR3 consists of 16 residues. J was trimmed by 0 bases and V by 3 bases; bases with no gene match: 2.

This clonotype was observed at least ten times. This rearrangement joins TRBV2 to TRBJ1-6; no reliable D call. V dropped 1 base and J dropped 0 bases, with 10 bases sitting between them. The CDR3 loop spans 17 amino acids. The germline gives CDR1 SNHLY, CDR2 FYNNEI. Here the CDR3 reads CASSEGSWSSYNSPLHF. The DNA of the CDR3 is TGTGCCAGCAGTGAAGGGTCCTGGAGCTCCTATAATTCACCCCTCCACTTT.